The sequence of this TCR beta chain was determined in a study of cytomegalovirus exposure and HLA in healthy donors. Broader study findings: CMV serostatus stood as the only immune exposure information on hand. Several of the most significant clusters appeared linked to common viral pathogens, based on a later analysis. About 150 TCR beta chains were listed as cytomegalovirus-associated. V- and J-gene trimming in TCR beta was tied to a missense DCLRE1C variant by an analysis performed later.

CDR3 length equals 12 residues. The germline V gene has CDR1 GTSNPN and CDR2 SVGIG (reference sequence). Concerning this clone: Its antigen remains unknown.

Primers for the PCR totalled 60 Vbeta and 13 Jbeta. Sequencing was performed with immunoSEQ multiplex PCR; in TCRdb, only in-frame clones are kept and a portion is missing. Seen here are more than 85,000 clones, 75% to 90% observed once, and the top ten hold 6.9%. The chain uses TRBV30 and TRBJ2-5, with TRBD1 identical over 7 bases. Judging by the DNA end, TRBJ2-7 fits better; the J call may be wrong. The TCR was taken from a man under 40 in good health and CMV-seropositive. What was sequenced was PBMCs. CDR3 nucleotide sequence: TGTGCCTGGAGTGTACAGGGGTACGAGCAGTACTTC. The encoded protein is CAWSVQGYEQYF.